The 12 T cell receptor beta chains in this list originate from one sample, sequenced in a study of regulatory T cells in long-lasting Graves disease. Construction of the TCR beta libraries employed iRepertoire HTBI primers in conjunction with Arm-PCR of CDR3 regions. TCRdb analysed the multiplex PCR reads with MiXCR anew, one entry per CDR3 protein. Found here are around 400,000 distinct CDR3 sequences, 23% of them singletons; the top ten hold around 24%. Specified time point: persistent/refractory GD, antithyroid drugs over 5 years with positive TRAb. PBMCs were the source of the RNA used for TCR sequencing. The starting material was peripheral blood mononuclear cells (PBMCs), obtained when the disease was refractory, from a patient treated with antithyroid drugs. These receptors were obtained from a female donor with Graves disease.

This clonotype showed up just a few times. V and J are TRBV18 and TRBJ1-2, with a possible D match to TRBD1 (6 bases). V shed 3 bases and J shed 5 bases, with 10 bases lying between them. The germline V gene has CDR1 KGHSH and CDR2 LQKENI. There are 13 residues in the CDR3. The CDR3 region has the DNA TGTGCCAGCTCACCCGAGGGGGGGTATGGCTACACCTTC. Translating gives CASSPEGGYGYTF.

The chain has TRBV5-1 and TRBJ1-1; 7 nucleotides align to TRBD1. Unmatched junction bases numbered 9, after V lost 5 bases and J lost 5 bases. The CDR3 length is 14 residues. Germline V gene data show CDR1 as SGHRS and CDR2 as YFSETQ. The CDR3 sequence is CASRIRQGETEAFF. CDR3 DNA: TGCGCCAGCAGGATAAGACAGGGTGAGACTGAAGCTTTCTTT.

This chain joins TRBV7-2 and TRBJ1-3; possibly TRBD1 for D (6 bases). Per the germline V gene, CDR1 is SGHTA and CDR2 is FQGNSA. V lost 3 bases and J 7 bases, leaving 19 bases between the germline ends. CDR3 size: 16 residues. The CDR3 DNA sequence: TGTGCCAGCAGCTTCCCCCAGGACAGCCTTGAGAACACCATATATTTT. The encoded protein is CASSFPQDSLENTIYF.

This clonotype was observed a handful of times. The chain uses TRBV29-1 and TRBJ1-2; D gene uncertain. Germline V lookup: CDR1 SQVTM, CDR2 ANQGSEA. The CDR3 consists of 13 residues. The V end lost 5 bases, the J end lost 4 bases, and 14 bases lay between the germline ends. CDR3 protein: CSVPDRRGYGYTF. CDR3 bases: TGCAGCGTTCCTGACCGACGCGGCTATGGCTACACCTTC.

This chain links TRBV20-1 with TRBJ1-1, with D tentatively TRBD1 (5 bases). CDR1 and CDR2 (germline): DFQATT, SNEGSKA (reference sequence). The ends were cut back, 6 bases at V and 5 bases at J, with 16 bases in the middle. This CDR3 region has 13 residues. The CDR3 DNA sequence: TGCAGTGCCATGGGGGGTTGGGAAACTGAAGCTTTCTTT. This translates into CSAMGGWETEAFF.

V is TRBV9 and J is TRBJ2-5; TRBD2 aligns across 10 bases. CDR3 length: 16 amino acids. V was clipped by 2 bases and J by 4 bases; unmatched bases: 8. Germline CDR1 SGDLS, CDR2 YYNGEE. The CDR3 reads CASSVAAGGVSETQYF. The CDR3 nucleotides are TGTGCCAGCAGCGTGGCAGCGGGAGGGGTTTCAGAGACCCAGTACTTC.

Only a few counts were recorded for this clonotype. The V gene is TRBV6-1, the J gene TRBJ2-7; 12 nucleotides match TRBD2. CDR3 length: 14 residues. Germline CDR1 is MNHNS and CDR2 is SASEGT. Trimming at V came to 7 bases and at J to 2 bases, leaving 3 bases not matched to a gene. The chain's CDR3 is CASKTSGRTYEQYF. In DNA, the CDR3 is TGTGCCAGCAAGACTAGCGGGAGAACCTACGAGCAGTACTTC.

The CDR3 coding sequence is TGCGCCAGCAGTGAGTCAAGGGGAGTAAGTGGCTACACCTTC. This codes for CASSESRGVSGYTF. This rearrangement joins TRBV10-2 to TRBJ1-2; D possibly corresponds to TRBD1 (5 bases). Trimming stripped 0 bases from V and 7 bases from J, with 12 bases between. The CDR3 has 14 residues. Germline V gives CDR1 WSHSY, CDR2 SAAADI.

This CDR3 is CASRLATSGYNEQFF. The DNA of the CDR3 is TGTGCCAGCAGGTTGGCTACTAGCGGCTACAATGAGCAGTTCTTC. The gene calls are TRBV11-1 and TRBJ2-1; 8 positions agree with TRBD2. Germline CDR1 and CDR2: SGHAT and FQDESV (reference sequence). This CDR3 spans 15 amino acids. J gave up 3 bases and V 6 bases, and 7 bases lay outside the gene matches.

The chain joins TRBV5-1 to TRBJ2-7; 7 nucleotides align to TRBD2. Germline assignment: CDR1 SGHRS and CDR2 YFSETQ. The length of the CDR3 is 13 residues. With V trimmed by 6 bases and J by 7 bases, 10 bases remained unmatched. CDR3 sequence: CASMEGGPGEQYF. CDR3 sequence (DNA): TGCGCCAGCATGGAGGGAGGGCCGGGAGAGCAGTACTTC.

This clonotype was detected ten times or more. V and J are TRBV20-1 and TRBJ2-5; D might be TRBD1 or TRBD2, each matching 6 bases. V was shortened by 5 bases and J by 4 bases, with 11 bases between the two germline ends. Germline V gene lookup returns CDR1 DFQATT and CDR2 SNEGSKA (reference sequence). This CDR3 contains 12 residues. CDR3 in DNA: TGCAGTGCTGAAGGAGGGGGAGAGACCCAGTACTTC. Its translation: CSAEGGGETQYF.

This clonotype occurred a few times. The chain has TRBV10-3 and TRBJ2-7, with 10 nucleotides matching TRBD1. This CDR3 is built from 18 residues. V gave up 11 bases and J gave up 1 base; unmatched junction bases: 20. Looked up from germline, CDR1 is ENHRY and CDR2 is SYGVKD. The CDR3 DNA sequence: TGTGCCGCAATGGGATCCCGGACAGGGGGACGAACATCCTACGAGCAGTACTTC. It specifies CAAMGSRTGGRTSYEQYF.